This T cell receptor beta chain was recorded in a study of T-cell reconstitution after alpha-beta-depleted transplantation in children. CDR3 size: 13 residues. With 8 bases removed from V and 0 bases from J, the gap between germline ends came to 7 bases. Germline CDR1 and CDR2: MNHNY and SVGAGI (reference sequence). Unique molecular identifiers were used to barcode this TCRbeta library. In TCRdb, the PCR reads were re-called with MiXCR into one record per CDR3 protein. The table records approximately 520,000 distinct CDR3 sequences, 10% to 12% of them present only once. Study outcomes and limitations: Reportedly, roughly two months post-transplant, alpha-beta T cells arose from several hundred expanded graft clones. Newly generated T cells supplied most T-cell counts and diversity one year post-transplant.

Notes on this clonotype: The antigen is unknown.

Sequences were derived from PBMCs, mostly from graft donor cells, sampled 180 days after TCRalphabeta/CD19-depleted stem cell transplant. The chain couples TRBV6-6 to TRBJ1-4; D gene uncertain. The TCR comes from a female patient aged 2 to 10 who had a stem cell transplant for aplastic anemia, so the T cells may come from the graft donor. The CDR3 sequence is CASQPPTNEKLFF. CDR3 bases: TGTGCCAGCCAACCGCCAACTAATGAAAAACTGTTTTTT.